This T cell receptor (beta chain) was captured in a study of blood T cell repertoires in COVID-19. Across the study: The origin of the acute and convalescent COVID-19 samples was the United States, Italy and Spain. Nucleic acid was either cDNA or gDNA, and it came from T cells, B-cell-depleted T cells, or PBMCs.

In the authors' methods: The assay estimated nucleated cells by amplifying reference gene primers. The data were produced by immunoSEQ multiplex PCR, yet TCRdb's version contains in-frame clones alone and is incomplete. The V and J calls and the clone size are those of that table, but D and trimming were determined from the DNA. The sample has roughly 500,000 clones; 70% to 90% are singletons. The CDR3 contains 15 residues. J gave up 2 bases and V 4 bases, and 3 bases lay outside the gene matches. Looked up from germline, CDR1 is MGHDK and CDR2 is SYGVNS. The source of this sequence is a woman in her 40s who had recovered from COVID-19. V and J are TRBV25-1 and TRBJ1-3; TRBD1 aligns across 9 bases. Source material: PBMCs or T cells enriched from blood (not recorded which). CDR3 DNA: TGTGCCAGCAGTGTGACAGGGGGTGCTGGAAACACCATATATTTT. This translates into CASSVTGGAGNTIYF.